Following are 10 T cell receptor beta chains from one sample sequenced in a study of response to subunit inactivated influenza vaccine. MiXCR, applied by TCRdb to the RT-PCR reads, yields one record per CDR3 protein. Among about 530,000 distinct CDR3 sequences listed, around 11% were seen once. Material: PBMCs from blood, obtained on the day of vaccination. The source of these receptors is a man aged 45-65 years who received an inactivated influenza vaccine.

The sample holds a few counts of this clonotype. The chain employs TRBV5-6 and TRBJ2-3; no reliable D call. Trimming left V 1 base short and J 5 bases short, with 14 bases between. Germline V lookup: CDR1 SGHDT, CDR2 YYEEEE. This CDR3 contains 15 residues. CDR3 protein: CASSLMAALRDTQYF. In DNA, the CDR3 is TGTGCCAGCAGCTTGATGGCAGCTTTGAGAGATACGCAGTATTTT.

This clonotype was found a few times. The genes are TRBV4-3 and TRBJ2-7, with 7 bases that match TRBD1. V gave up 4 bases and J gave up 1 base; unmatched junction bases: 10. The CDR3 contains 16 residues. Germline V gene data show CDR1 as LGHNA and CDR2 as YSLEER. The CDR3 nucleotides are TGCGCCAGCAGCCGAGGCGGACAGGAACCGTCCTACGAGCAGTACTTC. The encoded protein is CASSRGGQEPSYEQYF.

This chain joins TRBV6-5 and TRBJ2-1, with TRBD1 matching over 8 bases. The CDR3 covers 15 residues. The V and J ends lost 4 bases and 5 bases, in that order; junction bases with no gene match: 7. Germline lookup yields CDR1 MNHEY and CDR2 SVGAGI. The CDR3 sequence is CASSSLATGDNEQFF. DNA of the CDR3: TGTGCCAGCAGTTCCCTCGCGACAGGGGACAATGAGCAGTTCTTC.

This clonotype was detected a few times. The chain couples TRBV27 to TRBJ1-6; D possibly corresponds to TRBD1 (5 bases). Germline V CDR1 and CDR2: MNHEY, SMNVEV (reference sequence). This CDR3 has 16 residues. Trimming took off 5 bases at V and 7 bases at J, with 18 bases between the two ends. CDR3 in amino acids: CASSQGTVRPNSPLHF. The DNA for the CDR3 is TGTGCCAGCAGTCAAGGGACTGTCAGACCCAATTCACCCCTCCACTTT.

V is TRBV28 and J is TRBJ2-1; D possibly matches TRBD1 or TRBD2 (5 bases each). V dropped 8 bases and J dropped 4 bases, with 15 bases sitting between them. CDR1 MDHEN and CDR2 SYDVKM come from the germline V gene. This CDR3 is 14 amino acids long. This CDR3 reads CASRDASLYNEQFF. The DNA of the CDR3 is TGTGCCAGCCGGGACGCGAGCTTATACAATGAGCAGTTCTTC.

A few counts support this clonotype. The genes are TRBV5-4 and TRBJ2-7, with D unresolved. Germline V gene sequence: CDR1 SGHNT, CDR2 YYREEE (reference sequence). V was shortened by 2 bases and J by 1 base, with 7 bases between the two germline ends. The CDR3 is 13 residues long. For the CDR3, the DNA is TGTGCCAGCAGCTTCCCTGAATCCTACGAGCAGTACTTC. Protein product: CASSFPESYEQYF.

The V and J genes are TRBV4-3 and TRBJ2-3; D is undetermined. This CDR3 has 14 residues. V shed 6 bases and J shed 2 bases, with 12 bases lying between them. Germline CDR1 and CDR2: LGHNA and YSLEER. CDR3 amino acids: CASSAELYTDTQYF. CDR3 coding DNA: TGCGCCAGCAGTGCGGAGCTCTACACAGATACGCAGTATTTT.

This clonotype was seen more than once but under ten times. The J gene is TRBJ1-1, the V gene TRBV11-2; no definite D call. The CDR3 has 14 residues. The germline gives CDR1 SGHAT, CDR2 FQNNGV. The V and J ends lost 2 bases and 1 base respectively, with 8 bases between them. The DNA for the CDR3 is TGTGCCAGCAGCTTATCACACGGGAACACTGAAGCTTTCTTT. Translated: CASSLSHGNTEAFF. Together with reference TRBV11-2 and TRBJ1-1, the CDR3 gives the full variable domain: EAGVAQSPRYKIIEKRQSVAFWCNPISGHATLYWYQQILGQGPKLLIQFQNNGVVDDSQLPKDRFSAERLKGVDSTLKIQPAKLEDSAVYLCASSLSHGNTEAFFGQGTRLTVV.

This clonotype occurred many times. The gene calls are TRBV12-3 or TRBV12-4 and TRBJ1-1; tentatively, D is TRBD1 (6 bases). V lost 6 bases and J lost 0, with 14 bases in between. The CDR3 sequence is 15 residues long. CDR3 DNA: TGTGCCAGCAGCCCCCATGGGACAATGAACACTGAAGCTTTCTTT. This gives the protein CASSPHGTMNTEAFF.

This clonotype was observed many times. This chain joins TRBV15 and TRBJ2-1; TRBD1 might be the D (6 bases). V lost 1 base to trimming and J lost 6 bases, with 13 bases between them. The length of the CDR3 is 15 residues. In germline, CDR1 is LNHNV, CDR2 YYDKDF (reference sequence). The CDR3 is CATSRVRDTRNEQFF. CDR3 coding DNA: TGTGCCACCAGCAGAGTCCGGGACACCCGCAATGAGCAGTTCTTC.